The 6 T cell receptor beta chains given below trace back to one sample, sequenced in a study of CD8+CD57+ T cells in acquired aplastic anemia. The patients chosen for sequencing had shown expansion of CD8+CD57+ cells (detected by flow cytometry). Profiling that covered TCR beta VDJ and CDR3 relied on genomic DNA as its template. TCRdb processed the reads anew with MiXCR; each CDR3 protein has one entry. The sample contains about 120,000 distinct CDR3 sequences, roughly 55% of which appear only once. The sequencing sample was made of sorted CD4+, CD8+, or CD8+CD57+ T cells (not recorded which) from PBMCs. All receptors derive from a human donor with aplastic anemia.

This chain links TRBV29-1 with TRBJ2-6, with D uncertain. Germline V CDR1 and CDR2: SQVTM, ANQGSEA. V was shortened by 5 bases and J by 0 bases, with 14 bases between the two germline ends. This CDR3 is 16 amino acids long. This CDR3 reads CSVRRLLSSGANVLTF. CDR3 DNA: TGCAGCGTTCGGCGGCTGCTATCCTCTGGGGCCAACGTCCTGACTTTC.

This clonotype was seen only a few times. This chain joins TRBV19 and TRBJ2-7, with 9 nucleotides matching TRBD1. The CDR3 covers 15 residues. Trimming removed 5 bases from V and 5 bases from J; junction bases left unmatched: 10. Germline CDR1 reads LNHDA; CDR2 reads SQIVND (reference sequence). CDR3: CASSPLGQGPHEQYF. CDR3 nucleotides: TGTGCCAGTAGTCCCCTAGGACAGGGGCCGCACGAGCAGTACTTC.

The chain links TRBV10-3 to TRBJ1-2, with D perhaps TRBD1 (6 bases). V lost 5 bases, J lost 2 bases, and 15 bases lay in between. Germline-derived CDR1 and CDR2 are ENHRY and SYGVKD. The CDR3 is 15 residues long. In DNA form, the CDR3 reads TGTGCCATCAGTTTGGGGCAGGGGATAAACTATGGCTACACCTTC. Amino acid sequence: CAISLGQGINYGYTF.

About this clonotype itself: A read error may account for a junction end that differs from germline. The chain joins TRBV2 to TRBJ1-2, with D perhaps matching TRBD1 (6 bases). This CDR3 has 13 amino acids. The germline gives CDR1 SNHLY, CDR2 FYNNEI. The CDR3 region has the DNA TGTGCCACCAGTGCTGGCAGGGGTGAAGGCTACACCTTC. This gives the protein CATSAGRGEGYTF.

In its sample, this clonotype was seen a few times. The chain employs TRBV15 and TRBJ2-7; 10 nucleotides agree with TRBD1. V lost 5 bases, J lost 5 bases, and 9 bases stayed unmatched. The germline V gene encodes CDR1 LNHNV and CDR2 YYDKDF (reference sequence). CDR3 length: 15 residues. As DNA, the CDR3 is TGTGCCACCAGCGGAGGGACAGGGGAGGTCAACGAGCAGTACTTC. This sequence encodes CATSGGTGEVNEQYF.

V is TRBV4-1 and J is TRBJ1-5; D is unclear. Germline CDR1 is MGHRA and CDR2 is YSYEKL. The CDR3 consists of 17 residues. The germline V and J ends were trimmed by 1 base and 3 bases, with 16 bases remaining between them. Here the CDR3 reads CASSQVDMGFSNQPQHF. As DNA, the CDR3 is TGCGCCAGCAGCCAAGTGGATATGGGATTCTCCAATCAGCCCCAGCATTTT.